The 12 T cell receptor beta chains in this list originate from one sample, sequenced in a study of shared clonotypes between healthy human individuals (TCRdb year 2020). The library was made by the immunoSEQ multiplex PCR assay. This immuneACCESS table, as held by TCRdb, lists in-frame sequences with V and J called but not all clones. Of the missing ones, under half trace to an unresolved V gene in checked studies; the others have no known cause. The sample profile shows about 480,000 clones; about four fifths of them were found once. Of the sample, approximately 13% falls within the top ten clones. The sequenced sample consisted of PBMCs. These receptors all come from a middle-aged woman in good health. Some clones in this sample may be carry-over from other donors' samples.

This clone was seen repeatedly, ten times or more. This chain connects TRBV11-3 to TRBJ2-5; unclear D gene. Germline CDR1 reads SGHNT; CDR2 reads YENEEA. With 5 bases removed from V and 5 bases from J, the gap between germline ends came to 15 bases. CDR3 length: 14 residues. CDR3 sequence reads: CASSPGRGMETQYF. The CDR3 DNA reads TGTGCCAGCAGCCCCGGACGTGGGATGGAGACCCAGTACTTC.

This clone was observed a single time. This rearrangement joins TRBV18 to TRBJ2-3; D may be TRBD2 (6 bases). The CDR3 is made up of 13 amino acids. Trimming removed 6 bases from V and 4 bases from J, with 11 bases in between. Germline V gene sequence: CDR1 KGHSH, CDR2 LQKENI. The CDR3 DNA reads TGTGCCAGCTCTCGGGAGTTCGCAGATACGCAGTATTTT. Its protein product is CASSREFADTQYF.

This clone was recorded a few times. The chain combines TRBV7-3 with TRBJ1-1; 8 bases fit TRBD1. J gave up 4 bases and V 3 bases, and 4 bases lay outside the gene matches. Germline values: CDR1 SGHTA, CDR2 FQGTGA. The CDR3 is 14 amino acids. This chain's CDR3 is CASSFTGGSTEAFF. The CDR3, as DNA: TGTGCCAGCAGCTTCACAGGGGGGAGCACTGAAGCTTTCTTT.

The rearrangement joins TRBV7-2 to TRBJ2-5, with D possibly matching TRBD2 (7 bases). The V end lost 5 bases, the J end lost 6 bases, and 13 bases lay between the germline ends. CDR1 is SGHTA, CDR2 FQGNSA, per germline. CDR3 size: 13 residues. The CDR3 bases are TGTGCCAGCAGCCCCCGGGGGGCCCAGACCCAGTACTTC. Translating it yields CASSPRGAQTQYF. Full variable domain (rest looked up from reference TRBV7-2 and TRBJ2-5): GAGVSQSPSNKVTEKGKDVELRCDPISGHTALYWYRQSLGQGLEFLIYFQGNSAPDKSGLPSDRFSAERTGGSVSTLTIQRTQQEDSAVYLCASSPRGAQTQYFGPGTRLLVL.

V usage is TRBV7-9 and J usage is TRBJ1-3; 7 bases agree with TRBD1. The CDR3 length is 16 residues. CDR1 is SEHNR, CDR2 FQNEAQ, per germline (reference sequence). Losses at the gene ends were 1 base for V and 0 bases for J; bases not matched to a gene: 3. This chain's CDR3 is CASSLEGDSSGNTIYF. The CDR3 region has the DNA TGTGCCAGCAGCTTAGAGGGGGACAGCTCTGGAAACACCATATATTTT.

This clone was counted a few times. The chain combines TRBV25-1 with TRBJ1-1; the D gene is possibly TRBD1 (6 bases). The CDR3 loop spans 15 amino acids. Germline V lookup: CDR1 MGHDK, CDR2 SYGVNS. The ends were cut back, 4 bases at V and 4 bases at J, with 16 bases in the middle. CDR3 residues: CASSGVRGSATEAFF. The CDR3 DNA reads TGTGCCAGCAGTGGCGTAAGGGGGTCTGCCACTGAAGCTTTCTTT.

This chain links TRBV20-1 with TRBJ2-1; maybe TRBD2 (5 bases). The CDR3 runs to 10 residues. V was cut by 2 bases and J by 13 bases, with 9 bases left in between. Germline V gene sequence: CDR1 DFQATT, CDR2 SNEGSKA (reference sequence). CDR3 bases: TGCAGTGCTAGATTCGGGAACCAGTTCTTC. Translated, it gives CSARFGNQFF.

The chain recombines TRBV21-1 with TRBJ2-1; the table's D gene call, TRBD2, was not cross checked with the DNA. TRBV21-1 is a listed pseudogene. The CDR3 loop spans 10 amino acids. CDR3 nucleotide sequence: TGTGCCGGCCAGGAGGGTGAGCAGTTCTTC. It encodes CAGQEGEQFF.

The chain combines TRBV4-1 with TRBJ2-6; TRBD2 aligns across 13 bases. Germline lookup yields CDR1 MGHRA and CDR2 YSYEKL. The CDR3 has 18 residues. V lost 4 bases to trimming and J lost 4 bases; unmatched junction nucleotides: 7. Here the CDR3 reads CASSPRLAGGPGANVLTF. CDR3 DNA sequence: TGCGCCAGCAGCCCGCGACTAGCGGGGGGCCCCGGGGCCAACGTCCTGACTTTC.

This chain joins TRBV7-9 and TRBJ2-1, with D possibly TRBD2 on 6 matching bases. Trimming pared 6 bases from V and 2 bases from J, leaving 17 bases between. The CDR3 is made up of 16 amino acids. Germline V lookup: CDR1 SEHNR, CDR2 FQNEAQ (reference sequence). CDR3 nucleotide sequence: TGTGCCAGCAGGGGAGGTCCGCCCAATCCCTACAATGAGCAGTTCTTC. Protein: CASRGGPPNPYNEQFF.

The rearrangement links TRBV7-6 to TRBJ2-1; 12 bases map to TRBD2. Trimming at V came to 0 bases and at J to 10 bases, leaving 4 bases not matched to a gene. The CDR3 is made up of 15 amino acids. Per germline, CDR1 SGHVS and CDR2 FNYEAQ. CDR3 residues: CASSLATSGRTEQFF. CDR3 in DNA: TGTGCCAGCAGCTTAGCTACTAGCGGGAGGACCGAGCAGTTCTTC.

This clone was seen only a few times. J is TRBJ2-7 and V is TRBV27, with D maybe TRBD2 (6 bases). CDR3 length: 13 amino acids. The germline V and J ends were trimmed by 7 bases and 3 bases, with 13 bases remaining between them. Germline V gene sequence: CDR1 MNHEY, CDR2 SMNVEV (reference sequence). The CDR3 DNA reads as TGTGCCAGCACCCGGGGAGGCAACTACGAGCAGTACTTC. Its protein is CASTRGGNYEQYF.